Listed here are 26 T cell receptor beta chains from one sample, sequenced in a study of PD-L1 blockade in urothelial cancer. Sequenced by immunoSEQ multiplex PCR; TCRdb stores in-frame clones only, minus some. In the table there are tens of thousands of clones, roughly 87% of which are singletons. Time point described: pretreatment peripheral blood. Sequenced material: PBMCs, taken around atezolizumab (anti-PD-L1) treatment. The source is a woman aged 55 to 70 with urothelial cancer.

This clone has a single count. The V and J genes are TRBV28 and TRBJ2-7, with 8 bases matching TRBD1. Germline values: CDR1 MDHEN, CDR2 SYDVKM. The CDR3 loop spans 14 amino acids. Trimming cost V 6 bases and J 3 bases; bases outside gene matches: 7. The CDR3 bases are TGTGCCAGCAGAAGGGACAGGACTCTCTACGAGCAGTACTTC. This codes for CASRRDRTLYEQYF.

The genes are TRBV7-2 and TRBJ1-5; 10 bases agree with TRBD1. Germline CDR1 SGHTA, CDR2 FQGNSA. Germline trimming cut 2 bases from V and 2 bases from J; bases unmatched to any gene: 12. The CDR3 is made up of 19 amino acids. CDR3 nucleotide sequence: TGTGCCAGCAGCTTACAGGGCGGGACAGGGGCGCTCGGCAATCAGCCCCAGCATTTT. Translated, it gives CASSLQGGTGALGNQPQHF.

The rearrangement links TRBV14 to TRBJ1-1; no firm D call. The ends were cut back, 3 bases at V and 4 bases at J, with 9 bases in the middle. CDR1 is SGHDN, CDR2 FVKESK, per germline. The CDR3 is 13 amino acids. The CDR3 spells CASSQGGRTEAFF. CDR3 coding DNA: TGTGCCAGCAGCCAGGGTGGGCGCACTGAAGCTTTCTTT.

The chain recombines TRBV30 with TRBJ2-7; 14 bases fit TRBD2. The CDR3 runs 19 residues. In germline, CDR1 is GTSNPN, CDR2 SVGIG (reference sequence). V was clipped by 5 bases and J by 0 bases; unmatched bases: 15. The CDR3 region is CAWPPPGLAGDPFSYEQYF. The CDR3 DNA reads TGTGCCTGGCCGCCACCGGGACTAGCGGGAGATCCGTTCTCCTACGAGCAGTACTTC.

The chain has TRBV7-6 and TRBJ1-3, with TRBD1 as a possible D gene (5 bases). This CDR3 contains 18 residues. Trimming pared 0 bases from V and 1 base from J, leaving 16 bases between. CDR1 and CDR2 from the germline V gene are SGHVS and FNYEAQ. Written as DNA, the CDR3 is TGTGCCAGCAGCTTAGCCTTGGGGGGGTTTGGTTCTGGAAACACCATATATTTT. Translation gives CASSLALGGFGSGNTIYF.

The CDR3 region is CASTGANTGELFF. As DNA, the CDR3 is TGTGCCAGCACAGGGGCGAACACCGGGGAGCTGTTTTTT. The V and J genes are TRBV2 and TRBJ2-2; D possibly corresponds to TRBD1 (6 bases). The CDR3 extends over 13 amino acids. Trimming shortened V by 7 bases and J by 0 bases, and 6 bases separated the two germline ends. Looked up from germline, CDR1 is SNHLY and CDR2 is FYNNEI.

This clone was seen only a few times. The chain carries TRBV7-9 and TRBJ1-5, with D tentatively TRBD1 (5 bases). Germline CDR1 reads SEHNR; CDR2 reads FQNEAQ (reference sequence). The V end lost 3 bases, the J end lost 2 bases, and 11 bases lay between the germline ends. The CDR3 loop spans 15 amino acids. The CDR3 DNA reads as TGTGCCAGCAGCTTGTTAGGGACTGGCAATCAGCCCCAGCATTTT. This sequence encodes CASSLLGTGNQPQHF.

V gene TRBV2 combines with J gene TRBJ2-5; a possible D gene is TRBD2 (6 bases). V lost 3 bases and J lost 9, with 20 bases in between. The CDR3 consists of 15 residues. Germline loops: CDR1 SNHLY, CDR2 FYNNEI. CDR3 residues: CASSDRSPGTGAQYF. The CDR3 region has the DNA TGTGCCAGCAGTGACAGGAGCCCCGGGACGGGGGCCCAGTACTTC.

The chain carries TRBV5-1 and TRBJ2-3; maybe TRBD1 (6 bases). Trimming left V 6 bases short and J 8 bases short, with 16 bases between. The CDR3 sequence is 13 residues long. In germline, CDR1 is SGHRS, CDR2 YFSETQ. This chain's CDR3 is CASTVGAPGTQYF. The CDR3 bases are TGCGCCAGCACCGTGGGGGCACCGGGTACGCAGTATTTT.

The rearrangement uses TRBV9 and TRBJ2-1; TRBD1 aligns across 8 bases. Trimming cost V 3 bases and J 9 bases; bases outside gene matches: 8. This CDR3 contains 14 residues. The germline gives CDR1 SGDLS, CDR2 YYNGEE. CDR3 sequence: CASSARTGTAEQFF. The CDR3, as DNA: TGTGCCAGCAGCGCGCGGACAGGGACCGCTGAGCAGTTCTTC. Full variable domain (remainder filled in from reference TRBV9 and TRBJ2-1): DSGVTQTPKHLITATGQRVTLRCSPRSGDLSVYWYQQSLDQGLQFLIQYYNGEERAKGNILERFSAQQFPDLHSELNLSSLELGDSALYFCASSARTGTAEQFFGPGTRLTVL.

The chain carries TRBV10-3 and TRBJ2-1, with D unresolved. The CDR3 totals 12 residues. V dropped 6 bases and J dropped 6 bases, with 9 bases sitting between them. Germline V gene sequence: CDR1 ENHRY, CDR2 SYGVKD. This CDR3 reads CAIRTTPNEQFF. The CDR3 DNA reads as TGTGCCATCAGGACGACTCCCAATGAGCAGTTCTTC.

The CDR3 DNA sequence: TGTGCCAGCAGAGAGACAGGGTCCCAGTACGAGCAGTACTTC. It specifies CASRETGSQYEQYF. The chain employs TRBV28 and TRBJ2-7; 7 positions match TRBD1. Germline V gives CDR1 MDHEN, CDR2 SYDVKM. The CDR3 is made up of 14 amino acids. Losses at the gene ends were 6 bases for V and 4 bases for J; bases not matched to a gene: 9. The complete variable domain, with remaining parts taken from reference TRBV28 and TRBJ2-7, reads DVKVTQSSRYLVKRTGEKVFLECVQDMDHENMFWYRQDPGLGLRLIYFSYDVKMKEKGDIPEGYSVSREKKERFSLILESASTNQTSMYLCASRETGSQYEQYFGPGTRLTVT.

This clone has only one observation. The chain links TRBV28 to TRBJ2-3, with D possibly TRBD2 on 5 matching bases. Germline V CDR1 and CDR2: MDHEN, SYDVKM. Trimming stripped 3 bases from V and 3 bases from J, with 10 bases between. This CDR3 region has 14 residues. The CDR3 DNA follows: TGTGCCAGCAGTTTGATAGCGAGAACAGATACGCAGTATTTT. Protein: CASSLIARTDTQYF.

The rearrangement uses TRBV9 and TRBJ1-1; 7 nucleotides match TRBD1. Looked up from germline, CDR1 is SGDLS and CDR2 is YYNGEE. This CDR3 spans 15 amino acids. V shed 4 bases, J shed 3 bases, and the junction held 9 bases outside the gene matches. CDR3 nucleotide sequence: TGTGCCAGCAGCCTACGACAGGGCCCAGACACTGAAGCTTTCTTT. Its protein product is CASSLRQGPDTEAFF.

V and J are TRBV9 and TRBJ2-1; 9 bases line up with TRBD2. The CDR3 contains 17 residues. V was pared by 2 bases and J by 8 bases, with 14 bases of the junction left unmatched. The germline V gene has CDR1 SGDLS and CDR2 YYNGEE. CDR3 coding DNA: TGTGCCAGCAGCGTGGGTAGCGGGAGAAACGGCTTCGATGAGCAGTTCTTC. It specifies CASSVGSGRNGFDEQFF.

The chain combines TRBV19 with TRBJ2-1; D remains ambiguous. Deletions cut 5 bases from V and 5 bases from J, with 10 bases between. Germline assignment: CDR1 LNHDA and CDR2 SQIVND (reference sequence). The CDR3 has 13 residues. The CDR3 here is CASSGLGNNEQFF. In nucleotides, the CDR3 is TGTGCCAGTAGTGGGTTGGGCAACAATGAGCAGTTCTTC.

The V call is TRBV10-2, the J call TRBJ2-1, with 10 bases matching TRBD2. Germline assignment: CDR1 WSHSY and CDR2 SAAADI. The CDR3 covers 14 residues. V dropped 7 bases and J dropped 7; count of bases not matched to a gene: 7. CDR3 nucleotides: TGCGCCAGCACGGCTAGCGGGAGTGGGAATGAGCAGTTCTTC. It codes for CASTASGSGNEQFF.

The chain uses TRBV29-1 and TRBJ1-1; 9 nucleotides align to TRBD1. Germline V lookup: CDR1 SQVTM, CDR2 ANQGSEA. The ends lost 6 bases at V and 1 base at J; junction bases unmatched: 9. The CDR3 runs 15 residues. CDR3 amino acids: CSVATGTGWNTEAFF. In DNA form, the CDR3 reads TGCAGCGTGGCTACCGGGACAGGGTGGAACACTGAAGCTTTCTTT.

V gene TRBV29-1 combines with J gene TRBJ2-7, with 7 bases that match TRBD1. J lost 4 bases, V lost 7 bases, and 10 bases had no gene match. The CDR3 runs 13 residues. Germline V gives CDR1 SQVTM, CDR2 ANQGSEA. CDR3 in DNA: TGCAGCGCGGGACAGACCTCTCTATACGAGCAGTACTTC. It yields the protein CSAGQTSLYEQYF.

This chain links TRBV7-6 with TRBJ2-2; D possibly corresponds to TRBD1 (6 bases). The CDR3 extends over 18 amino acids. Deletions cut 1 base from V and 0 bases from J, with 15 bases between. Per germline, CDR1 SGHVS and CDR2 FNYEAQ. CDR3 amino acids: CASSLVKQGTSNTGELFF. The DNA for the CDR3 is TGTGCCAGCAGCTTAGTCAAGCAGGGGACCTCGAACACCGGGGAGCTGTTTTTT.

This sequence joins TRBV10-3 and TRBJ1-2; 8 bases are a match to TRBD1. V trimming: 4 bases; J trimming: 6 bases; junction bases outside the gene matches: 13. Germline V gene data show CDR1 as ENHRY and CDR2 as SYGVKD. This CDR3 has 16 residues. CDR3 bases: TGTGCCATCAGTGGCTTACAGGGGGGCCCAAAAGATGGCTACACCTTC. The encoded protein is CAISGLQGGPKDGYTF.

This sequence joins TRBV11-2 and TRBJ2-7; D gene uncertain. The V gene's germline CDR1 is SGHAT and CDR2 FQNNGV. V lost 5 bases to trimming and J lost 4 bases, with 15 bases between them. This CDR3 spans 14 amino acids. In DNA form, the CDR3 reads TGTGCCAGCAGCCCGGGTCCTCGTTCATACGAGCAGTACTTC. Protein: CASSPGPRSYEQYF. The whole variable domain, filled in from reference TRBV11-2 and TRBJ2-7, reads EAGVAQSPRYKIIEKRQSVAFWCNPISGHATLYWYQQILGQGPKLLIQFQNNGVVDDSQLPKDRFSAERLKGVDSTLKIQPAKLEDSAVYLCASSPGPRSYEQYFGPGTRLTVT.

A few counts support this clone. This chain joins TRBV4-2 and TRBJ1-1; no definite D call. The CDR3 contains 13 residues. Germline V gene data show CDR1 as LGHNA and CDR2 as YNFKEQ. V lost 1 base and J lost 7, with 10 bases in between. The DNA of the CDR3 is TGTGCCAGCAGCCAAGTAGGCGGGATTGAAGCTTTCTTT. It specifies CASSQVGGIEAFF.

This sequence joins TRBV10-1 and TRBJ2-2, with D perhaps matching TRBD1 (6 bases). The CDR3 length is 17 residues. Germline CDR1 is WNHNN and CDR2 is SYGVQD (reference sequence). Trimming took off 6 bases at V and 0 bases at J, with 17 bases between the two ends. The CDR3, as DNA: TGCGCCAGCAGACTTACCGGACAGAACCCGAACACCGGGGAGCTGTTTTTT. This codes for CASRLTGQNPNTGELFF.

This clone was seen only once. V is TRBV29-1 and J is TRBJ2-3; D gene uncertain. V was trimmed by 0 bases and J by 3 bases, leaving 7 bases between them. Germline V gives CDR1 SQVTM, CDR2 ANQGSEA. The CDR3 length is 13 residues. The CDR3 sequence is CSVEDGSTDTQYF. In DNA form, the CDR3 reads TGCAGCGTTGAAGATGGCTCTACAGATACGCAGTATTTT.

The CDR3 is CASSLGVASGGATDTQYF. The CDR3 DNA reads TGTGCCAGCAGCTTAGGGGTGGCTAGCGGGGGGGCCACAGATACGCAGTATTTT. The chain couples TRBV7-9 to TRBJ2-3; 12 positions agree with TRBD2. This CDR3 spans 18 amino acids. CDR1 is SEHNR, CDR2 FQNEAQ, per germline (reference sequence). The V and J ends lost 1 base and 2 bases, in that order; junction bases with no gene match: 7.